Below, 29 T cell receptor beta chains from the same sample are listed, as sequenced in a study of T-cell reconstitution after alpha-beta-depleted transplantation in children. During its preparation, the TCRbeta library received unique molecular identifiers. TCRdb passed the PCR reads through MiXCR, listing each CDR3 protein once. This sample has roughly 490,000 distinct CDR3 sequences, with about 10% found just once. The input for sequencing was PBMCs, mostly from graft donor cells, taken 180 days after TCRalphabeta/CD19-depleted stem cell transplant. These receptors were obtained from a female patient between 2 and 15 years old who had a stem cell transplant for aplastic anemia, so the T cells may come from the graft donor.

This rearrangement joins TRBV7-9 to TRBJ2-3; the D gene is possibly TRBD2 (5 bases). This CDR3 is built from 14 residues. V lost 0 bases and J lost 4, with 8 bases in between. Germline V gives CDR1 SEHNR, CDR2 FQNEAQ (reference sequence). DNA of the CDR3: TGTGCCAGCAGCTTAGCGGGAGTGCCAGATACGCAGTATTTT. Its translation is CASSLAGVPDTQYF.

The chain joins TRBV30 to TRBJ2-7; 11 positions agree with TRBD1. There are 15 residues in the CDR3. The germline CDR1 and CDR2 sequences are GTSNPN and SVGIG (reference sequence). V lost 4 bases and J lost 6; bases outside the gene matches: 11. The CDR3 DNA sequence: TGTGCCTGGACCCAGCAGAGGACAGGGGGCGGCGAGCAGTACTTC. It codes for CAWTQQRTGGGEQYF.

This clonotype was found many times. J is TRBJ1-5 and V is TRBV28, with 7 nucleotides matching TRBD1. This CDR3 has 15 amino acids. Trimming cost V 8 bases and J 3 bases; bases outside gene matches: 10. Germline CDR1 MDHEN, CDR2 SYDVKM. CDR3 in DNA: TGTGCCAGCGGTGACGCCGGGACAGACAATCAGCCCCAGCATTTT. Translated: CASGDAGTDNQPQHF.

This clonotype has a handful of counts. The V and J genes are TRBV5-1 and TRBJ2-7, with TRBD2 matching over 10 bases. CDR3 size: 15 residues. The V segment lost 3 bases and the J segment 4 bases; nucleotides outside the gene matches: 7. Looked up from germline, CDR1 is SGHRS and CDR2 is YFSETQ. CDR3 sequence (DNA): TGCGCCAGCAGCTCATCTAGCGGGAGTCGGTACGAGCAGTACTTC. Translation: CASSSSSGSRYEQYF.

The chain uses TRBV24-1 and TRBJ2-5; TRBD1 agrees at 7 bases. Germline V CDR1 and CDR2: KGHDR, SFDVKD. The CDR3 extends over 12 amino acids. V lost 10 bases to trimming and J lost 5 bases; unmatched junction nucleotides: 6. CDR3 in amino acids: CATADREETQYF. CDR3 sequence (DNA): TGTGCCACTGCAGACAGGGAGGAGACCCAGTACTTC.

This clonotype was seen only a few times. The rearrangement joins TRBV7-2 to TRBJ2-7, with TRBD2 matching 12 bases. The J segment lost 6 bases and the V segment lost 4 bases, leaving 7 bases of the junction unmatched. Looked up from germline, CDR1 is SGHTA and CDR2 is FQGNSA. This CDR3 has 15 residues. CDR3 loop: CASSSRLAGVVEQYF. CDR3 DNA: TGTGCCAGCAGCTCCCGACTAGCGGGAGTGGTCGAGCAGTACTTC.

The V and J genes are TRBV5-4 and TRBJ1-2; D is unclear. Trimming removed 1 base from V and 0 bases from J, with 16 bases in between. Germline V gives CDR1 SGHNT, CDR2 YYREEE (reference sequence). CDR3 length: 17 amino acids. The CDR3 reads CASSLPGADRANYGYTF. The CDR3 coding sequence is TGTGCCAGCAGCTTGCCGGGTGCCGATCGAGCTAACTATGGCTACACCTTC.

The rearrangement links TRBV12-3 or TRBV12-4 to TRBJ1-2; TRBD1 aligns across 9 bases. With 4 bases clipped from V and 2 bases from J, the junction kept 11 bases outside the gene matches. The CDR3 has 17 amino acids. CDR3 sequence reads: CASSSPGGQGLNYGYTF. CDR3 DNA: TGTGCCAGCAGTTCCCCAGGGGGACAGGGCTTAAACTATGGCTACACCTTC.

V and J are TRBV19 and TRBJ2-2; 11 nucleotides line up with TRBD1. The CDR3 loop spans 15 amino acids. Germline assignment: CDR1 LNHDA and CDR2 SQIVND (reference sequence). V lost 6 bases and J lost 6; bases outside the gene matches: 6. The DNA of the CDR3 is TGTGCCAGTAGATCTGGACAGGGGGCGCCCGGGGAGCTGTTTTTT. Protein sequence: CASRSGQGAPGELFF.

The chain carries TRBV28 and TRBJ2-3; D is possibly TRBD1 (7 bases). V lost 1 base and J 6 bases, leaving 14 bases between the germline ends. The germline gives CDR1 MDHEN, CDR2 SYDVKM. The CDR3 runs 15 residues. CDR3 in DNA: TGTGCCAGCAGTTTATCGTCGGCAGGGGGGGATACGCAGTATTTT. Protein product: CASSLSSAGGDTQYF.

This clonotype occurred a few times. The chain links TRBV12-3 or TRBV12-4 to TRBJ2-5; perhaps TRBD2 as D (5 bases). Deletions cut 3 bases from V and 2 bases from J, with 16 bases between. This CDR3 spans 16 amino acids. The CDR3 protein is CASSFSPSLLQETQYF. The CDR3 DNA sequence: TGTGCCAGCAGTTTTAGCCCTAGCCTATTACAAGAGACCCAGTACTTC.

The chain recombines TRBV5-4 with TRBJ1-6, with a tentative D call TRBD1 (5 bases). The V gene's germline CDR1 is SGHNT and CDR2 YYREEE (reference sequence). Trimming shortened V by 1 base and J by 9 bases, and 26 bases separated the two germline ends. This CDR3 region has 19 residues. In DNA form, the CDR3 reads TGTGCCAGCAGCTTGAGTCGCAGGGAGGTTGGGCGCGATATTTCACCCCTCCACTTT. Protein: CASSLSRREVGRDISPLHF.

In its sample, this clonotype was seen a few times. The chain joins TRBV5-1 to TRBJ1-2; TRBD1 matches at 7 bases. The CDR3 has 16 residues. V trimming: 4 bases; J trimming: 0 bases; junction bases outside the gene matches: 9. CDR1 is SGHRS, CDR2 YFSETQ, per germline. The chain's CDR3 is CASSPNTGTANYGYTF. CDR3 sequence (DNA): TGCGCCAGCAGCCCCAACACCGGGACAGCTAACTATGGCTACACCTTC.

This clonotype was observed many times. The chain is built from TRBV5-1 and TRBJ1-2; possible D gene TRBD1, 6 bases. Trimming removed 6 bases at V and 3 bases at J, with 15 bases between. CDR1 is SGHRS and CDR2 is YFSETQ in the germline V gene. CDR3 length: 14 amino acids. CDR3 DNA: TGCGCCAGCACCTGGGGAAAGGGGGACTATGGCTACACCTTC. Translation gives CASTWGKGDYGYTF.

The chain employs TRBV10-3 and TRBJ1-1; a weak D match, TRBD1 (5 bases). The CDR3 totals 13 residues. Between the trimmed V and J ends, which lost 4 bases and 7 bases, there was a span of 13 bases. Germline loops: CDR1 ENHRY, CDR2 SYGVKD. The CDR3 loop reads CAISASTAHEAFF. The CDR3 DNA is TGTGCCATCAGTGCGTCGACAGCCCATGAAGCTTTCTTT.

The chain recombines TRBV20-1 with TRBJ2-1; perhaps TRBD2 as D (6 bases). The germline V gene has CDR1 DFQATT and CDR2 SNEGSKA (reference sequence). V dropped 2 bases and J dropped 9 bases, with 11 bases sitting between them. CDR3 length: 12 amino acids. CDR3: CSARSPGGEQFF. The DNA of the CDR3 is TGCAGTGCTAGATCGCCCGGGGGTGAGCAGTTCTTC.

This clonotype was picked up many times. One end of the junction varies from germline; a read error may be responsible. The J gene is TRBJ1-2, the V gene TRBV7-2, with 9 bases lining up with TRBD1. Germline values: CDR1 SGHTA, CDR2 FQGNSA. This CDR3 is built from 14 residues. The CDR3 region is CASSLDRGGYGYTF. CDR3 bases: TGCGCCAGCAGCTTGGACAGGGGAGGCTATGGCTACACCTTC.

This clonotype appeared a few times. The chain combines TRBV4-3 with TRBJ2-7; 7 nucleotides align to TRBD1. This CDR3 has 14 amino acids. Trimming took 5 bases from V and 3 from J; bases not matched to a gene: 7. Germline lookup yields CDR1 LGHNA and CDR2 YSLEER. In DNA form, the CDR3 reads TGCGCCAGCAGCGAAGGGACAGAATTCTACGAGCAGTACTTC. Protein product: CASSEGTEFYEQYF.

There are a few counts of this clonotype. The rearrangement uses TRBV10-3 and TRBJ2-3, with a tentative D call TRBD2 (6 bases). This CDR3 comprises 20 residues. The V end lost 6 bases, the J end lost 3 bases, and 31 bases lay between the germline ends. Germline V gene data show CDR1 as ENHRY and CDR2 as SYGVKD. The CDR3 protein is CAISPGRLRPEEGVTDTQYF. CDR3 in DNA: TGTGCCATCAGCCCCGGACGCCTTCGCCCTGAGGAGGGAGTGACAGATACGCAGTATTTT.

J is TRBJ2-3 and V is TRBV4-3; D gene unclear. V was pared by 0 bases and J by 6 bases, with 13 bases between. The CDR3 is made up of 15 amino acids. The V gene's germline CDR1 is LGHNA and CDR2 YSLEER. CDR3 amino acids: CASSQDGDFLDTQYF. The CDR3 bases are TGCGCCAGCAGCCAAGATGGGGATTTTTTGGATACGCAGTATTTT.

V gene TRBV4-3 combines with J gene TRBJ2-5, with D unresolved. Trimming took 3 bases from V and 5 from J, leaving 13 bases between them. The CDR3 extends over 14 amino acids. The germline CDR1 and CDR2 sequences are LGHNA and YSLEER. In DNA, the CDR3 is TGCGCCAGCAGCCAGTTACTGGACGGGGAGACCCAGTACTTC. Translation: CASSQLLDGETQYF.

This clonotype has a handful of counts. The CDR3 nucleotides read TGTGCCACCAGTGATTTTGTCTCCAGCTCCTACAATGAGCAGTTCTTC. This codes for CATSDFVSSSYNEQFF. V is TRBV24-1 and J is TRBJ2-1, with D unresolved. The ends were cut back, 1 base at V and 0 bases at J, with 9 bases in the middle. Germline values: CDR1 KGHDR, CDR2 SFDVKD. The CDR3 runs 16 residues.

This clonotype was seen a handful of times. V and J are TRBV12-3 or TRBV12-4 and TRBJ2-5; D is unresolved. This CDR3 contains 15 residues. The ends were cut back, 5 bases at V and 3 bases at J, with 16 bases in the middle. This chain's CDR3 is CASSTPGPIEETQYF. The CDR3 DNA is TGTGCCAGCAGTACACCCGGTCCAATCGAAGAGACCCAGTACTTC.

The DNA of the CDR3 is TGTGCCAGCAGTTTCTGGACTAGCGGGAGGGCCTTTAGCTCCTACAATGAGCAGTTCTTC. Its translation: CASSFWTSGRAFSSYNEQFF. The chain is built from TRBV6-2 or TRBV6-3 and TRBJ2-1, with 15 bases fitting TRBD2. The CDR3 is made up of 20 amino acids. V lost 4 bases to trimming and J lost 0 bases; unmatched junction nucleotides: 10. The germline gives CDR1 MNHEY, CDR2 SVGEGT.

This clonotype was counted a few times. This chain joins TRBV7-8 and TRBJ2-7; the D is unclear. V was cut by 1 base and J by 2 bases, with 12 bases left in between. Germline V CDR1 and CDR2: SGHVS, FQNEAQ. The length of the CDR3 is 15 residues. CDR3 loop: CASSLGKGRTYEQYV. Here the CDR3 DNA reads TGTGCCAGCAGCTTAGGGAAGGGCCGAACCTACGAGCAGTACGTC.

The chain combines TRBV7-2 with TRBJ2-7; TRBD1 matches at 7 bases. The germline V gene has CDR1 SGHTA and CDR2 FQGNSA. The CDR3 contains 14 residues. Trimming cost V 1 base and J 3 bases; bases outside gene matches: 3. This CDR3 reads CASSLEGTDYEQYV. The CDR3 region has the DNA TGTGCCAGCAGCTTAGAAGGGACAGACTACGAGCAGTACGTC.

The V and J genes are TRBV15 and TRBJ2-1, with D possibly TRBD1 on 5 matching bases. Trimming pared 0 bases from V and 7 bases from J, leaving 13 bases between. The V gene's germline CDR1 is LNHNV and CDR2 YYDKDF (reference sequence). The CDR3 contains 15 residues. CDR3 amino acids: CATSRDFSGKNEQFF. The CDR3 bases are TGTGCCACCAGCAGAGATTTTTCAGGGAAGAATGAGCAGTTCTTC. The variable domain in full, completed from reference TRBV15 and TRBJ2-1, reads DAMVIQNPRYQVTQFGKPVTLSCSQTLNHNVMYWYQQKSSQAPKLLFHYYDKDFNNEADTPDNFQSRRPNTSFCFLDIRSPGLGDTAMYLCATSRDFSGKNEQFFGPGTRLTVL.

This chain joins TRBV6-8 and TRBJ2-7; 12 bases match TRBD2. V shed 7 bases and J 2 bases; nucleotides not matched to a gene: 12. CDR3 size: 17 residues. Per the germline V gene, CDR1 is MNHGY and CDR2 is SAAAGT. This CDR3 reads CASTIKATSGRPYEQYF. CDR3 nucleotides: TGTGCCAGCACCATAAAGGCTACTAGCGGGAGGCCCTACGAGCAGTACTTC.

This clonotype was found many times. The chain has TRBV4-3 and TRBJ1-4; a weak D match, TRBD1 (6 bases). V gave up 0 bases and J gave up 11 bases, with 25 bases separating them. This CDR3 has 18 amino acids. Germline CDR1 reads LGHNA; CDR2 reads YSLEER. The DNA of the CDR3 is TGCGCCAGCAGCCAAGATCCACCGAGGGAACAGGGTCTGACTAAACTGTTTTTT. As protein: CASSQDPPREQGLTKLFF.